The entry that follows covers one T cell receptor beta chain sequence. Method: immunoSEQ multiplex PCR; TCRdb's copy keeps in-frame clones and lacks some. The sample includes roughly 640,000 clones, around 74% of them seen just once. The sample originates from a study of shared clonotypes between healthy human individuals. The germline gives CDR1 LGHNA, CDR2 YNFKEQ. J gave up 1 base and V 1 base, and 5 bases lay outside the gene matches. CDR3 size: 17 residues. The TCR originated in a woman aged 25-40 years in good health. Material for sequencing was memory CD4+ T cells sorted from blood. The subset here: CD45RA-negative fraction. This chain connects TRBV4-2 to TRBJ2-3; 10 bases are a match to TRBD1. CDR3 sequence (DNA): TGTGCCAGCAGCCAAGCTTTGGGGACAGGGGGCACAGATACGCAGTATTTT. Protein: CASSQALGTGGTDTQYF.